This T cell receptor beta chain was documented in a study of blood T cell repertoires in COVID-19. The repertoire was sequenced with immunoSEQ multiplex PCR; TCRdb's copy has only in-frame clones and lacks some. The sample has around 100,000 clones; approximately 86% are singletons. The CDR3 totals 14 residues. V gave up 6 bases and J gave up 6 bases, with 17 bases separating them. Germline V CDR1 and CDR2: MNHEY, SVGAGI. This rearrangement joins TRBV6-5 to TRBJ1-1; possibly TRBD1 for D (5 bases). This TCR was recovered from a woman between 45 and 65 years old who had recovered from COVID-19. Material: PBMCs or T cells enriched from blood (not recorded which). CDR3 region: CASRGLGERAEAFF. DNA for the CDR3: TGTGCCAGCAGGGGACTGGGTGAACGTGCTGAAGCTTTCTTT.